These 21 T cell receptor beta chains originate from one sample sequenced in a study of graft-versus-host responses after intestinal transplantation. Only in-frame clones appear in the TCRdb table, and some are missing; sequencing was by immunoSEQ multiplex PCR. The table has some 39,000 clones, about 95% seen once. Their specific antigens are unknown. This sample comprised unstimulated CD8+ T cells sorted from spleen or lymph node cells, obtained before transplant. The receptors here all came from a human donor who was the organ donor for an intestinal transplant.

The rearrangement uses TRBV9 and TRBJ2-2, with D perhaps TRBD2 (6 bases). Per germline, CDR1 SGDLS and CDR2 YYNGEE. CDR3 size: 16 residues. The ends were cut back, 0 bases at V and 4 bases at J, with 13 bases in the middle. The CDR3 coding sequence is TGTGCCAGCAGCGTAGTTCCGGGAGTAGTCACCGGGGAGCTGTTTTTT. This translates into CASSVVPGVVTGELFF.

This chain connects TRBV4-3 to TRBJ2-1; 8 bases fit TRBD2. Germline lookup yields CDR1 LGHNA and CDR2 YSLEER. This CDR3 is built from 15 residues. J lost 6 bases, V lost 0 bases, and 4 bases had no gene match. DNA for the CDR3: TGCGCCAGCAGCCAAGATTCCGGGACTAGCAATGAGCAGTTCTTC. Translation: CASSQDSGTSNEQFF.

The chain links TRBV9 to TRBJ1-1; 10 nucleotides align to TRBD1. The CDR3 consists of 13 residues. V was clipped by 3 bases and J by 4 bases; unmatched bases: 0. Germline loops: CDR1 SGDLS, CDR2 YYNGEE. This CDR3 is CASSGTGGTEAFF. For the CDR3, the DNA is TGTGCCAGCAGCGGGACAGGGGGCACTGAAGCTTTCTTT.

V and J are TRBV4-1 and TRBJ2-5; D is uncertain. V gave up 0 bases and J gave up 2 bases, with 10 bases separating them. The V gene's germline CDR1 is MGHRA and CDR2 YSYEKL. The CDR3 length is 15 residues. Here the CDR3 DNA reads TGCGCCAGCAGCCAAGAAGGGCTGGAACAAGAGACCCAGTACTTC. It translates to CASSQEGLEQETQYF.

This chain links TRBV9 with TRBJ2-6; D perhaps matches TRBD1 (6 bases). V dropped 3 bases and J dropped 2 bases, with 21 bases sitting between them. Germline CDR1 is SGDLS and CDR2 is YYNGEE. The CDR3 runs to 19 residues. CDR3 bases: TGTGCCAGCAGCGCCCCTAGGACAGAGGTATGGGCTGGGGCCAACGTCCTGACTTTC. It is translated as CASSAPRTEVWAGANVLTF.

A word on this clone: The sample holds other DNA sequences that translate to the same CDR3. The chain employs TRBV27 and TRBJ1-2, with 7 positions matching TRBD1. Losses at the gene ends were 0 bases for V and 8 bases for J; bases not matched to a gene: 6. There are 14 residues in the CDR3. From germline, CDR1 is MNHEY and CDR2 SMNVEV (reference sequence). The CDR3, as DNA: TGTGCCAGCAGTTTATCTACGACAGGGCACGGCTACACCTTC. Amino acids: CASSLSTTGHGYTF.

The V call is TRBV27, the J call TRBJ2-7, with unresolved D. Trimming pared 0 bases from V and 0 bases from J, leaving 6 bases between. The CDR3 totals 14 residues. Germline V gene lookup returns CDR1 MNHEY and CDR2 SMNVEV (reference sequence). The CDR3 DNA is TGTGCCAGCAGTTTATCGGCGGACTCCTACGAGCAGTACTTC. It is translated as CASSLSADSYEQYF.

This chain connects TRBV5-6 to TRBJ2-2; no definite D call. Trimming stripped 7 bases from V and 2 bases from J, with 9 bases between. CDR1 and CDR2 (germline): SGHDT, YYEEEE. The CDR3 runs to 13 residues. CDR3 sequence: CASGPTNTGELFF. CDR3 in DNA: TGTGCCAGCGGTCCGACCAACACCGGGGAGCTGTTTTTT.

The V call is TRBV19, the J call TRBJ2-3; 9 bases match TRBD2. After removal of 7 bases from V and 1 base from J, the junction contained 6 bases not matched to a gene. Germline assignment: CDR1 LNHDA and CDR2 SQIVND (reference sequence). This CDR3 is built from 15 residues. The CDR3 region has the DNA TGTGCCAGTAAACTTAGCGGGGGAGGCACAGATACGCAGTATTTT. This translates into CASKLSGGGTDTQYF.

CDR3 residues: CASSLAGLAGEYGYTF. DNA for the CDR3: TGTGCCAGCAGCTTAGCAGGGTTGGCAGGGGAGTATGGCTACACCTTC. The V gene is TRBV7-6, the J gene TRBJ1-2; D may be TRBD1 (6 bases). V dropped 0 bases and J dropped 5 bases, with 16 bases sitting between them. The CDR3 runs to 16 residues. Germline V gives CDR1 SGHVS, CDR2 FNYEAQ.

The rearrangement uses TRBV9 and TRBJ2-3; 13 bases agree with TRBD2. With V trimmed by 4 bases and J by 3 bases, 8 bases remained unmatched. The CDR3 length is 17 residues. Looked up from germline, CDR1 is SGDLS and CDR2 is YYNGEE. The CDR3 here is CASSPGLAGVLTDTQYF. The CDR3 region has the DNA TGTGCCAGCAGCCCTGGACTAGCGGGGGTTCTAACAGATACGCAGTATTTT.

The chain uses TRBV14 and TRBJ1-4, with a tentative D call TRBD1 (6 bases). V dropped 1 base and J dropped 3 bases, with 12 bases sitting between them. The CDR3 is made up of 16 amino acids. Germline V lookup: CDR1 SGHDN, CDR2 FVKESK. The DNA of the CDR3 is TGTGCCAGCAGCCAAGGATACAGGGTGGCTAATGAAAAACTGTTTTTT. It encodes CASSQGYRVANEKLFF.

The CDR3 region is CASSDGSPLHF. CDR3 bases: TGTGCCAGCAGCGACGGTTCACCCCTCCACTTT. This chain joins TRBV25-1 and TRBJ1-6, with unresolved D. V was cut by 6 bases and J by 9 bases, with 6 bases left in between. Per germline, CDR1 MGHDK and CDR2 SYGVNS. The CDR3 covers 11 residues.

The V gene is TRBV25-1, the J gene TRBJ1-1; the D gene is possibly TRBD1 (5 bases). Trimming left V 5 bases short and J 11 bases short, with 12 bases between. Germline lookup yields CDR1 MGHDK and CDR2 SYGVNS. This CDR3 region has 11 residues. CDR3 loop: CASSYGTGAFF. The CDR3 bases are TGTGCCAGCAGTTATGGGACTGGCGCTTTCTTT.

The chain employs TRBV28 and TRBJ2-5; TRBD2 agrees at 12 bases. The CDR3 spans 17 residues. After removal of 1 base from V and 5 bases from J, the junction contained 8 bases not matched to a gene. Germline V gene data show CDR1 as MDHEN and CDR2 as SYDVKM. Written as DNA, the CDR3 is TGTGCCAGCAGTTTATTTTGGGCTAGCGGGGGGGAGGAGACCCAGTACTTC. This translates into CASSLFWASGGEETQYF.

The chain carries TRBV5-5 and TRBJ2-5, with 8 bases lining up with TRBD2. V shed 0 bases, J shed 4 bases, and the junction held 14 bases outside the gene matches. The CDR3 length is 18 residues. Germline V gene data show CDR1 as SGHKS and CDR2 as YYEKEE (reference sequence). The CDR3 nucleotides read TGTGCCAGCAGCTTGGGTCGAGCGGGGCTCCGGGGGGGAGAGACCCAGTACTTC. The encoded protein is CASSLGRAGLRGGETQYF.

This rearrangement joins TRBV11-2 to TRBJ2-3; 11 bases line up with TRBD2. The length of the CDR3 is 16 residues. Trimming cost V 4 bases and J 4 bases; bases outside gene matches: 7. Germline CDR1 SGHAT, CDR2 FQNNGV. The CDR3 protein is CASSSSTSGVSDTQYF. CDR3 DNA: TGTGCCAGCAGCTCATCGACTAGCGGGGTTTCAGATACGCAGTATTTT.

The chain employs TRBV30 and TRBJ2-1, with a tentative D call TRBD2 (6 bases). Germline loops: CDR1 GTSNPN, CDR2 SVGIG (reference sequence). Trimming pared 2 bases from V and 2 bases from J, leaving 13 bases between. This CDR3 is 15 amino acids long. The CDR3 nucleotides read TGTGCCTGGAGTCCGGACTACCGGACCTACAATGAGCAGTTCTTC. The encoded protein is CAWSPDYRTYNEQFF.

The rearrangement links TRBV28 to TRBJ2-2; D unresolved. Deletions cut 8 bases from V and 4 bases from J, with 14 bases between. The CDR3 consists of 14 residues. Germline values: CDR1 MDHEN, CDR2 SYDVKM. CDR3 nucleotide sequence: TGTGCCAGCGCCCTCCCGGGCACCACCGGGGAGCTGTTTTTT. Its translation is CASALPGTTGELFF.

CDR3 residues: CASSSYAGSGGYTF. The DNA for the CDR3 is TGCGCCAGCAGCTCATACGCGGGGAGTGGTGGCTACACCTTC. V usage is TRBV4-3 and J usage is TRBJ1-2, with D unclear. Deletions cut 5 bases from V and 7 bases from J, with 17 bases between. Germline CDR1 is LGHNA and CDR2 is YSLEER. CDR3 length: 14 residues.

The CDR3 spells CASSSPPGLAGGPTDTQYF. CDR3 in DNA: TGTGCCAGCAGCTCCCCGCCGGGACTAGCGGGGGGCCCCACAGATACGCAGTATTTT. The chain couples TRBV7-3 to TRBJ2-3, with 15 nucleotides matching TRBD2. Losses at the gene ends were 4 bases for V and 2 bases for J; bases not matched to a gene: 10. Germline V gene lookup returns CDR1 SGHTA and CDR2 FQGTGA. This CDR3 spans 19 amino acids.